This T cell receptor beta chain was retrieved from a study of shared clonotypes between healthy human individuals. As for this clone: This same CDR3 is encoded by further DNA sequences in the sample.

V lost 2 bases, J lost 3 bases, and 4 bases lay in between. This CDR3 comprises 12 residues. The V gene's germline CDR1 is MDHEN and CDR2 SYDVKM. This table comes from immunoSEQ multiplex PCR, and its TCRdb copy is limited to in-frame clones, with some not included. The repertoire has approximately 2.3 million clones, over 90% of them found once; the top ten carry 0.35% to 0.5%. The clonotype originates from a man younger than 35 in good health. Some clones in this sample may be carry-over from other donors' samples. This chain uses TRBV28 with TRBJ1-2, with D uncertain. The material sequenced was naive CD4+ T cells from PBMCs. Indicated subset: CD45RA+ positively selected. CDR3 bases: TGTGCCAGCAGTTTACTTCACTATGGCTACACCTTC. As protein: CASSLLHYGYTF.